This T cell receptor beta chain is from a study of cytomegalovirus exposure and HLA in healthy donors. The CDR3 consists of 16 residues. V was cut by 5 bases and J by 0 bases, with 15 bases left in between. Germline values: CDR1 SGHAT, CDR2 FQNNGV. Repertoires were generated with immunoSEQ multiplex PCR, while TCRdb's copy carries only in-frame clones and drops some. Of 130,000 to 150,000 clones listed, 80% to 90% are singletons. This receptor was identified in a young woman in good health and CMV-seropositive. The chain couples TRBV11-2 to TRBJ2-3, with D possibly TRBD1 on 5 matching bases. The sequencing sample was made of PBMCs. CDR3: CASSRTGSASTDTQYF. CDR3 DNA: TGTGCCAGCAGCAGAACAGGTAGTGCTAGCACAGATACGCAGTATTTT. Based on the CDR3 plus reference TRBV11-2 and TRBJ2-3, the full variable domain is EAGVAQSPRYKIIEKRQSVAFWCNPISGHATLYWYQQILGQGPKLLIQFQNNGVVDDSQLPKDRFSAERLKGVDSTLKIQPAKLEDSAVYLCASSRTGSASTDTQYFGPGTRLTVL.